This T cell receptor beta chain was documented in a study of shared clonotypes between healthy human individuals. Findings of the study overall: Clonotype sharing among donors was expected to depend on sequencing depth.

As to this clone: The antigen remains undetermined.

V was shortened by 1 base and J by 0 bases, with 8 bases between the two germline ends. The CDR3 runs 15 residues. The germline CDR1 and CDR2 sequences are SGHAT and FQNNGV. Sequenced by immunoSEQ multiplex PCR; TCRdb stores in-frame clones only, minus some. The sample comprises approximately 480,000 clones, around 79% of which are singletons, and about an eighth rests with the top ten. Sequencing used PBMCs. The chain uses TRBV11-2 and TRBJ2-3, with D unclear. The sequence came from a woman in her thirties or forties in good health. Some clones in this sample may be carry-over from other donors' samples. The CDR3 DNA reads TGTGCCAGCAGCTTAGTATCAGCAAGCACAGATACGCAGTATTTT. Protein product: CASSLVSASTDTQYF.